Detailed here is one T cell receptor (beta chain). Authors' methods: Scientists estimated how many nucleated cells there were by amplifying reference gene primers. Profiling relied on immunoSEQ multiplex PCR, and the TCRdb table lists in-frame clones only, not all of them. D and trimming come from the DNA, and the V and J calls and clone size come from that table. The profile shows under 110,000 clones, roughly 85% of them singletons. These data are taken from a study of blood T cell repertoires in COVID-19. V dropped 5 bases and J dropped 3 bases, with 20 bases sitting between them. The germline V gene encodes CDR1 SGHVT and CDR2 SQSDAQ. The CDR3 is 17 amino acids.

V and J are TRBV7-4 and TRBJ1-5; no firm D call. The sequenced material came from peripheral blood. This receptor was identified in a woman between 65 and 79 years old with active or convalescent COVID-19. CDR3 sequence (DNA): TGTGCCAGCAGCCCTCTAGCCCGCAGGTCCAACAATCAGCCCCAGCATTTT. It specifies CASSPLARRSNNQPQHF. The whole variable domain, filled in from reference TRBV7-4 and TRBJ1-5, reads GAGVSQSPRYKVAKRGRDVALRCDSISGHVTLYWYRQTLGQGSEVLTYSQSDAQRDKSGRPSGRFSAERPERSVSTLKIQRTEQGDSAVYLCASSPLARRSNNQPQHFGDGTRLSIL.